Listed below are T cell receptor beta chains from one sample, sequenced in a study of CD8+CD57+ T cells in acquired aplastic anemia. Each CDR3 protein is one row after TCRdb ran MiXCR on the reads. The table shows about 190,000 distinct CDR3 sequences, with about 53% occurring only once. The sample was sorted CD4+, CD8+, or CD8+CD57+ T cells (not recorded which) from PBMCs. These receptors were collected from a human donor in good health, serving as a control. The CDR3 runs from the conserved cysteine through the conserved F or W. Each record gives: clone size, V gene, D gene, J gene, CDR3 protein, CDR3 DNA. A D gene is named only where the DNA matches it firmly. Clone sizes are given selectively: once, few, many, or a class where the clone is expanded.

once	TRBV5-1	.	TRBJ2-6	CASSLDVAGANVLTF	TGCGCCAGCAGCTTGGATGTCGCTGGGGCCAACGTCCTGACTTTC
.	TRBV5-1	TRBD2	TRBJ2-5	CASSSGGEETQYF	TGCGCCAGCAGCTCGGGGGGGGAAGAGACCCAGTACTTC
many	TRBV19	.	TRBJ1-3	CASSMGPGTATF	TGTGCCAGTAGTATGGGCCCGGGGACGGCCACTTTT
.	TRBV10-3	.	TRBJ2-5	CASSFVADRETQYF	TGTGCCAGCAGCTTCGTGGCCGACAGGGAGACCCAGTACTTC
.	TRBV7-6	.	TRBJ1-2	CASSLEVLHTGDGYTF	TGTGCCAGCAGCTTAGAGGTTTTACATACCGGCGATGGCTACACCTTC
.	TRBV28	.	TRBJ1-1	CASSSGTPNTEAFF	TGTGCCAGCAGTTCCGGGACGCCGAACACTGAAGCTTTCTTT
many	TRBV6-1	.	TRBJ2-3	CASSNEAGSDTQYF	TGTGCCAGCAGCAATGAGGCGGGGTCGGATACGCAGTATTTT
.	TRBV7-2	.	TRBJ2-7	CASSLESFEGIVSYEQYF	TGTGCCAGCAGCTTAGAGTCCTTTGAGGGAATCGTTAGTTACGAGCAGTACTTC
few	TRBV6-5	.	TRBJ1-4	CASSFGVVTNEKLFF	TGTGCCAGCAGTTTTGGGGTGGTAACTAATGAAAAACTGTTTTTT
.	TRBV28	.	TRBJ2-1	CASSKTAGNEQFF	TGTGCCAGCAGTAAGACAGCCGGCAATGAGCAGTTCTTC
once	TRBV4-1	.	TRBJ1-6	CASSQVGQSNNSPLHF	TGCGCCAGCAGCCAAGTGGGGCAGAGTAATAATTCACCCCTCCACTTT
.	TRBV20-1	TRBD2	TRBJ2-7	CSAQAGGHEQYF	TGCAGTGCGCAAGCGGGGGGCCACGAGCAGTACTTC
.	TRBV20-1	.	TRBJ1-4	CSAREEFSRFGEKLFF	TGCAGTGCTAGAGAAGAATTTAGCAGGTTTGGTGAAAAACTGTTTTTT
many	TRBV5-4	TRBD2	TRBJ2-7	CASSTLRASGGEDFYEQYF	TGTGCCAGCAGCACCCTGCGGGCTAGCGGGGGGGAGGACTTCTACGAGCAGTACTTC
.	TRBV12-3/TRBV12-4	TRBD2	TRBJ2-5	CASSPTSGGTQYF	TGTGCCAGCAGTCCTACTAGCGGGGGGACCCAGTACTTC
.	TRBV2	.	TRBJ1-4	CATGGEKLFF	TGTGCCACCGGGGGTGAAAAACTGTTTTTT
.	TRBV9	TRBD1	TRBJ2-2	CASSADRAANTGELFF	TGTGCCAGCAGCGCGGACAGGGCAGCGAACACCGGGGAGCTGTTTTTT
many	TRBV5-6	TRBD1	TRBJ1-5	CASSLERQGNQPQHF	TGTGCCAGCAGCTTGGAACGACAGGGGAATCAGCCCCAGCATTTT
.	TRBV24-1	.	TRBJ2-2	CATSDPRANTRELLF	TGTGCCACCAGTGATCCCAGGGCAAACACCAGGGAGCTGCTTTTT
.	TRBV20-1	.	TRBJ1-4	CSARDSIWAWDNEKLFF	TGCAGTGCTAGAGATTCGATCTGGGCTTGGGATAATGAAAAACTGTTTTTT
many	TRBV11-3	.	TRBJ1-6	CASSLEDISNSPLHF	TGTGCCAGCAGCTTAGAGGACATCTCGAATTCACCCCTCCACTTT
.	TRBV19	.	TRBJ1-2	CASSRDGPGYGYTF	TGTGCCAGTAGCCGAGACGGGCCGGGGTATGGCTACACCTTC
few	TRBV20-1	.	TRBJ1-2	CSARPTSGGTIYGYTF	TGCAGTGCTAGACCCACTAGCGGGGGCACGATCTATGGCTACACCTTC
many	TRBV6-6	.	TRBJ1-1	CASSYSRVGLRTEAFF	TGTGCCAGCAGTTACTCGAGAGTGGGGCTCAGAACTGAAGCTTTCTTT
many	TRBV20-1	.	TRBJ2-1	CSAPDWPTHNEQFF	TGCAGTGCTCCCGACTGGCCCACACACAATGAGCAGTTCTTC
.	TRBV12-3/TRBV12-4	.	TRBJ1-5	CASSLFGRQYSNQPQHF	TGTGCCAGCAGTTTATTTGGACGGCAATATAGCAATCAGCCCCAGCATTTT
many	TRBV29-1	.	TRBJ2-7	CSVGSYYEQYF	TGCAGCGTTGGATCTTACTACGAGCAGTACTTC
.	TRBV25-1	.	TRBJ1-1	CASSPGGGYTEAFF	TGTGCCAGCAGTCCCGGGGGGGGCTACACTGAAGCTTTCTTT
once	TRBV9	.	TRBJ1-2	CASSVISGGGYTF	TGTGCCAGCAGCGTGATCAGCGGGGGGGGCTACACCTTC
.	TRBV7-8	.	TRBJ2-7	CASSLQAYEQYF	TGTGCCAGCAGCCTACAAGCCTACGAGCAGTACTTC
.	TRBV24-1	TRBD1	TRBJ2-5	CATSDPGTGQETQYF	TGTGCCACCAGTGATCCCGGGACAGGCCAAGAGACCCAGTACTTC
.	TRBV7-3	.	TRBJ2-2	CASSPLAGGSTGELFF	TGTGCCAGCTCACCCCTGGCCGGGGGCAGCACCGGGGAGCTGTTTTTT
few	TRBV5-5	TRBD2	TRBJ2-3	CASSSTGGGDGDTDTQYF	TGTGCCAGCAGCTCCACCGGCGGGGGGGACGGGGACACAGATACGCAGTATTTT
many	TRBV7-8	TRBD1	TRBJ1-1	CASSLAQQGAGAEAFF	TGTGCCAGCAGCTTAGCTCAACAGGGGGCGGGAGCTGAAGCTTTCTTT
.	TRBV9	TRBD1	TRBJ2-1	CASSVEGAGGSDEQFF	TGTGCCAGCAGCGTAGAAGGGGCAGGGGGTAGCGATGAGCAGTTCTTC
.	TRBV29-1	.	TRBJ2-1	CKTKGGNEQFF	TGCAAGACGAAAGGGGGCAATGAGCAGTTCTTC
once	TRBV7-9	.	TRBJ2-7	CASSFLTGSDYEQYF	TGTGCCAGCAGCTTCTTAACGGGGTCCGACTACGAGCAGTACTTC
few	TRBV7-9	.	TRBJ2-7	CASSPSGYEQYF	TGTGCCAGTAGCCCATCGGGCTACGAGCAGTACTTC
many	TRBV29-1	.	TRBJ1-2	CSVDLGVGYTF	TGCAGCGTTGACTTGGGGGTGGGCTACACCTTC
once	TRBV29-1	.	TRBJ1-2	CSALTGLGGYTF	TGCAGCGCCCTAACAGGGTTGGGTGGCTACACCTTC
few	TRBV20-1	.	TRBJ1-4	CSARDHDRGEKLFF	TGCAGTGCTAGAGATCACGACAGAGGGGAAAAACTGTTTTTT
few	TRBV7-3	.	TRBJ1-1	CASSSATEAFF	TGTGCCAGCAGCTCCGCGACTGAAGCTTTCTTT
many	TRBV5-5	.	TRBJ1-5	CASSLTTGNQPQHF	TGTGCCAGCAGCTTGACTACAGGAAATCAGCCCCAGCATTTT
many	TRBV12-3/TRBV12-4	TRBD1	TRBJ2-2	CASRARTGPGELFF	TGTGCCAGCAGGGCCAGGACAGGGCCCGGGGAGCTGTTTTTT
many	TRBV4-1	TRBD2	TRBJ2-1	CASSQYRGGPYNEQFF	TGCGCCAGCAGCCAGTACCGGGGGGGACCTTACAATGAGCAGTTCTTC
.	TRBV4-2	.	TRBJ2-7	CASSHGKEIEQYF	TGTGCCAGCAGCCATGGCAAAGAAATCGAGCAGTACTTC
.	TRBV20-1	TRBD1	TRBJ1-4	CSARDPWTGIEKLFF	TGCAGTGCTAGAGATCCCTGGACAGGTATTGAAAAACTGTTTTTT
many	TRBV11-2	.	TRBJ1-1	CASSFLNTEAFF	TGTGCCAGCAGCTTTCTGAACACTGAAGCTTTCTTT
.	TRBV27	.	TRBJ1-2	CASSLTDRGSYGYTF	TGTGCCAGCAGTTTAACTGACAGAGGATCATATGGCTACACCTTC
many	TRBV4-3	TRBD1	TRBJ1-6	CASSKTGTGDSPLHF	TGCGCCAGCAGCAAAACCGGGACAGGGGATTCACCCCTCCACTTT
many	TRBV11-2	TRBD2	TRBJ2-1	CASSSVAGGIEQFF	TGTGCCAGCAGCTCGGTAGCGGGGGGGATTGAGCAGTTCTTC
many	TRBV5-6	TRBD2	TRBJ2-3	CASSLGRGELDTQYF	TGTGCCAGCAGCTTGGGGCGGGGGGAACTAGATACGCAGTATTTT
.	TRBV2	TRBD1	TRBJ1-6	CASRDRGPNNSPLHF	TGTGCCAGCAGGGACAGGGGGCCGAATAATTCACCCCTCCACTTT
.	TRBV10-3	TRBD1	TRBJ1-2	CAISESRDRGLPTSYGYTF	TGCGCCATCAGTGAGTCGAGGGACAGGGGGTTGCCGACCTCTTATGGCTACACCTTC
once	TRBV24-1	.	TRBJ2-3	CATSGLTDTQYF	TGTGCCACCAGTGGACTCACAGATACGCAGTATTTT
once	TRBV6-4	TRBD2	TRBJ2-3	CAGSLSSGGTTDTQYF	TGTGCCGGCAGTTTATCCAGCGGGGGGACCACAGATACGCAGTATTTT
.	TRBV19	.	TRBJ2-7	CASSIGAGDYEQYF	TGTGCCAGTAGTATAGGTGCAGGGGACTACGAGCAGTACTTC
.	TRBV6-5	.	TRBJ1-1	CASSRPNTEAFF	TGTGCCAGCAGTCGCCCGAACACTGAAGCTTTCTTT
.	TRBV5-5	.	TRBJ1-1	CASRISANTEAFF	TGTGCCAGCAGAATTTCCGCGAACACTGAGGCTTTCTTT
many	TRBV6-5	.	TRBJ2-7	CASSYRQVPYEQYF	TGTGCCAGCAGTTACCGACAGGTCCCCTACGAGCAGTACTTC